This T cell receptor beta chain was observed in a study of blood T cell repertoires in COVID-19 (dated by TCRdb to 2020 to 2021). For the study in its entirety: Collaborator samples came from the United States, Italy and Spain and covered acute and convalescent phases of COVID-19. The prospective study material was composed of cDNA or gDNA derived from T cells, B-cell-depleted T cells, or PBMCs. Deeply sampled blood TCRbeta repertoires from subjects exposed to, actively infected with, or recovered from COVID-19 were included in the dataset. A freely available public database, intended as a resource for researchers studying the immune response to SARS-CoV-2, is where the repertoires were released. The samples were drawn from the first 160 participants of the ongoing ImmuneRACE study and from 1,254 subjects provided by 6 global collaborators. A de-identified subject ID, COVID-19 status, age in years and sex were almost always included in the sample metadata. Where available, HLA class I and class II types were taken from metadata supplied by the sample provider and were not determined by assay-based typing. What the study reported, not specific to this receptor: The amount of clinical and demographic metadata varied by source and participant and was provided uncurated.

As for this clone: It has no known antigen specificity. Base qualities are not recorded, but no much larger clone differs from it by a single base.

The collaborating institutions used their own protocols to collect whole blood in K2EDTA tubes. For TCRbeta analysis, collaborators shipped samples in one of three forms: frozen whole blood, isolated PBMCs, or DNA extracted from either of those sample types. TCRbeta CDR3 regions were amplified from genomic DNA by means of the immunoSEQ Assay, a bias-controlled multiplex PCR. The authors' analysis ran thus. The number of nucleated cells in each sample was estimated by amplification of reference gene primers within the assay. To quantify the absolute abundance of each unique TCRbeta CDR3 rearrangement, sequence reads were collapsed and filtered. Productive Simpson clonality was computed per sample as the square root of Simpson's diversity index over productive rearrangements. What TCRdb holds here is the immuneACCESS table cut down to in-frame rearrangements. Part of the clones is not present; checked against another copy, under half of the missing clones reflect an unresolved V gene, and the others are unexplained. V and J calls and clone size follow that table, whereas D and trimming were derived from the DNA. Within this sample are 80,000 to 100,000 clones, with 78% of them counted one time only. More than 15% of the sample belongs to the ten largest clones.

The sample was peripheral blood. This TCR was recovered from a human donor in a cohort sampled during active COVID-19.

The CDR3 reads as follows: CASSLGAFSSYEQYF. In nucleotide form, the sequence is TGTGCCAGCAGTTTAGGAGCTTTTAGCTCCTACGAGCAGTACTTC. This receptor chain uses TRBV27 and TRBJ2-7, with no confident D gene call. The V end loses 2 bases and the J end loses 0 bases, and a stretch of 11 bases separates them. The germline V gene (reference sequence) supplies CDR1 MNHEY and CDR2 SMNVEV. The CDR3 runs 15 amino acids, cysteine and phenylalanine included. Just the 45-base CDR3 DNA is kept, in frame starting at base 1.